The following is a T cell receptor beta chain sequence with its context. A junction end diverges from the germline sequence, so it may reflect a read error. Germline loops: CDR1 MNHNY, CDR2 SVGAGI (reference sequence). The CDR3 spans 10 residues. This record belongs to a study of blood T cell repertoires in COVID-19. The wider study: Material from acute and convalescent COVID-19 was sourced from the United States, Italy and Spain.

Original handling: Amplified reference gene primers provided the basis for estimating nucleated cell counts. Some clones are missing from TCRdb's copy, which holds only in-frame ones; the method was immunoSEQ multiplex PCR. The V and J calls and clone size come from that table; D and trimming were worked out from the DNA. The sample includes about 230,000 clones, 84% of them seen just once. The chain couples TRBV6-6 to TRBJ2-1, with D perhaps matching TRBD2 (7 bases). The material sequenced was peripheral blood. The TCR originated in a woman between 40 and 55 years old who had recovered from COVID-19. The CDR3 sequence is CASSRGAEVF. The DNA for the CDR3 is TGTGCCAGCAGTCGGGGGGCCGAGGTCTTC.